These 20 T cell receptor beta chains share one sample of origin, sequenced in a study of regulatory T cells in long-lasting Graves disease. CDR3 regions were amplified by Arm-PCR using iRepertoire HTBI primers to build TCR beta libraries. MiXCR was run by TCRdb on the multiplex PCR reads, yielding one entry per CDR3 protein. The repertoire holds 300,000 to 500,000 distinct CDR3 sequences, with about 20% as singletons. Time point defined: persistent/refractory GD, antithyroid drugs over 5 years with positive TRAb. PBMC RNA was the source of the TCR library. The sample consisted of peripheral blood mononuclear cells (PBMCs), taken when the disease was refractory, from a patient treated with antithyroid drugs. The receptors shown here come from a female donor with Graves disease.

The sample holds a few counts of this clonotype. CDR3 DNA: TGTGCCAGCAGTGACGGGGGCGGGGAGCTGTTTTTT. Translated: CASSDGGGELFF. This chain joins TRBV6-1 and TRBJ2-2; a possible D gene is TRBD2 (6 bases). CDR1 and CDR2 from the germline V gene are MNHNS and SASEGT. The CDR3 covers 12 residues. V lost 3 bases and J 7 bases, leaving 6 bases between the germline ends.

There are many counts of this clonotype. The chain uses TRBV15 and TRBJ2-2; a weak D match, TRBD1 (6 bases). The CDR3 totals 17 residues. Germline loops: CDR1 LNHNV, CDR2 YYDKDF (reference sequence). Trimming left V 0 bases short and J 1 base short, with 12 bases between. The CDR3 region has the DNA TGTGCCACCAGCAGAGACCGTCAGGGGATGAACACCGGGGAGCTGTTTTTT. It specifies CATSRDRQGMNTGELFF.

The table lists this clonotype with a few counts. The chain joins TRBV20-1 to TRBJ2-7; TRBD1 aligns across 8 bases. Trimming took 5 bases from V and 5 from J; bases not matched to a gene: 8. The V gene's germline CDR1 is DFQATT and CDR2 SNEGSKA (reference sequence). The CDR3 is made up of 13 amino acids. The CDR3 DNA follows: TGCAGTGCTCAGGACAGGGACGACAACGAGCAGTACTTC. As protein: CSAQDRDDNEQYF.

In its sample, this clonotype was seen many times. The chain combines TRBV7-2 with TRBJ1-1; TRBD1 matches at 8 bases. This CDR3 comprises 17 residues. Trimming at V came to 3 bases and at J to 6 bases, leaving 15 bases not matched to a gene. Germline lookup yields CDR1 SGHTA and CDR2 FQGNSA. The CDR3 sequence: CASSFDGAGGYSAEAFF. The DNA for the CDR3 is TGTGCCAGCAGCTTTGATGGGGCAGGGGGCTATAGCGCTGAAGCTTTCTTT. The entire variable domain, with the rest obtained from reference TRBV7-2 and TRBJ1-1, is as follows: GAGVSQSPSNKVTEKGKDVELRCDPISGHTALYWYRQSLGQGLEFLIYFQGNSAPDKSGLPSDRFSAERTGGSVSTLTIQRTQQEDSAVYLCASSFDGAGGYSAEAFFGQGTRLTVV.

This clonotype has a handful of counts. This rearrangement joins TRBV28 to TRBJ2-3; the match to TRBD1 covers 7 bases. The CDR3 length is 17 residues. Germline V gives CDR1 MDHEN, CDR2 SYDVKM. The junction had 10 bases not matched to a gene; V was cut back by 4 bases and J by 0 bases. DNA of the CDR3: TGTGCCAGCAGTTGGTCTACGACAGGGAATAGCACAGATACGCAGTATTTT. As protein: CASSWSTTGNSTDTQYF.

The chain is built from TRBV5-1 and TRBJ1-1; no clear D gene. V lost 4 bases, J lost 3 bases, and 10 bases lay in between. Germline lookup yields CDR1 SGHRS and CDR2 YFSETQ. The CDR3 consists of 13 residues. DNA for the CDR3: TGCGCCAGCAGCGTTGACTACTACACTGAAGCTTTCTTT. This sequence encodes CASSVDYYTEAFF.

This clonotype has at least ten counts. The rearrangement uses TRBV3-1 and TRBJ1-2, with D unresolved. Germline assignment: CDR1 LGHDT and CDR2 YNNKEL (reference sequence). The CDR3 runs 15 residues. V was cut by 0 bases and J by 0 bases, with 8 bases left in between. The CDR3 sequence is CASSQEVSANYGYTF. As DNA, the CDR3 is TGTGCCAGCAGCCAAGAGGTATCTGCTAACTATGGCTACACCTTC.

This clonotype has a count of ten or more. The rearrangement joins TRBV27 to TRBJ2-7; D uncertain. V lost 6 bases to trimming and J lost 1 base, with 10 bases between them. This CDR3 spans 13 amino acids. Germline CDR1 is MNHEY and CDR2 is SMNVEV (reference sequence). The DNA of the CDR3 is TGTGCCAGCAGAACCTTGGAATCCTACGAGCAGTACTTC. It specifies CASRTLESYEQYF.

CDR3 nucleotide sequence: TGTGCCAGCAGTAAACCCGACAGGGTAGAGACCCAGTACTTC. This encodes CASSKPDRVETQYF. The chain combines TRBV27 with TRBJ2-5, with 7 bases aligning to TRBD1. V was pared by 5 bases and J by 4 bases, with 7 bases of the junction left unmatched. Germline CDR1 reads MNHEY; CDR2 reads SMNVEV (reference sequence). The CDR3 has 14 amino acids.

This clonotype was seen repeatedly, ten times or more. This chain uses TRBV7-2 with TRBJ2-7; D possibly corresponds to TRBD2 (6 bases). The CDR3 is 14 residues long. CDR1 and CDR2 (germline): SGHTA, FQGNSA. V was clipped by 1 base and J by 6 bases, with 13 bases between them. In nucleotides, the CDR3 is TGTGCCAGCAGCTTAGTACTAGCTTCGGGCGAGCAGTACTTC. It codes for CASSLVLASGEQYF. The full variable domain, rest sourced from reference TRBV7-2 and TRBJ2-7, is GAGVSQSPSNKVTEKGKDVELRCDPISGHTALYWYRQSLGQGLEFLIYFQGNSAPDKSGLPSDRFSAERTGGSVSTLTIQRTQQEDSAVYLCASSLVLASGEQYFGPGTRLTVT.

This clonotype has at least ten counts. J is TRBJ2-5 and V is TRBV10-3; D may correspond to TRBD1 or TRBD2 (6 bases each). With 2 bases removed from V and 2 bases from J, the gap between germline ends came to 12 bases. CDR1 ENHRY and CDR2 SYGVKD come from the germline V gene. The CDR3 contains 15 residues. This CDR3 reads CAISERGAGQETQYF. The CDR3 coding sequence is TGTGCCATCAGTGAGAGGGGGGCAGGACAAGAGACCCAGTACTTC.

The chain uses TRBV4-2 and TRBJ2-5; 16 bases match TRBD2. Per germline, CDR1 LGHNA and CDR2 YNFKEQ. The ends lost 3 bases at V and 7 bases at J; junction bases unmatched: 5. This CDR3 has 16 residues. CDR3 loop: CASSQDGTSGRGTQYF. DNA of the CDR3: TGTGCCAGCAGCCAGGACGGGACTAGCGGGAGGGGGACCCAGTACTTC.

This clonotype was recorded only once. A much larger clone lies a single base off, so this may be a read error. The chain employs TRBV6-5 and TRBJ2-7, with TRBD1 identical over 7 bases. The CDR3 is made up of 14 amino acids. CDR1 and CDR2 (germline): MNHEY, SVGAGI. Losses at the gene ends were 2 bases for V and 7 bases for J; bases not matched to a gene: 8. The CDR3 DNA sequence: TGTGCCAGCAGTTACGGACAGGAGGTGGGAGAGCAGTACTTC. Protein sequence: CASSYGQEVGEQYF.

The CDR3 region has the DNA TGTGCCAGCTCACCCCTACCCGACTCCTACGAGCAGTACTTC. Protein sequence: CASSPLPDSYEQYF. The V gene is TRBV18, the J gene TRBJ2-7, with D uncertain. This CDR3 has 14 amino acids. Trimming stripped 3 bases from V and 0 bases from J, with 9 bases between. The germline CDR1 and CDR2 sequences are KGHSH and LQKENI.

This clonotype was recorded at least ten times. The chain combines TRBV29-1 with TRBJ1-2; TRBD1 might be the D (5 bases). Germline loops: CDR1 SQVTM, CDR2 ANQGSEA. V lost 2 bases and J lost 0, with 13 bases in between. The CDR3 totals 15 residues. The CDR3 sequence: CSVEFRRDPNYGYTF. DNA for the CDR3: TGCAGCGTTGAATTCCGCAGGGACCCTAACTATGGCTACACCTTC.

This clonotype occurred a few times. The CDR3 loop reads CASSSVQGGAGELFF. CDR3 coding DNA: TGTGCCAGCAGCTCGGTACAGGGAGGGGCCGGGGAGCTGTTTTTT. The chain has TRBV12-3 or TRBV12-4 and TRBJ2-2, with D tentatively TRBD2 (7 bases). Trimming cost V 6 bases and J 6 bases, with 17 bases left between them. There are 15 residues in the CDR3.

In its sample, this clonotype was seen many times. This chain links TRBV28 with TRBJ2-5, with D tentatively TRBD1 or TRBD2 (5 bases each). V was shortened by 6 bases and J by 5 bases, with 16 bases between the two germline ends. Germline V gene sequence: CDR1 MDHEN, CDR2 SYDVKM. This CDR3 is built from 14 residues. The DNA of the CDR3 is TGTGCCAGCAGCACGGGACGGCGTATGGAGACCCAGTACTTC. Its translation: CASSTGRRMETQYF.

Only a few counts were recorded for this clonotype. The chain employs TRBV30 and TRBJ1-2, with D possibly matching TRBD1 (5 bases). This CDR3 is 12 amino acids long. Looked up from germline, CDR1 is GTSNPN and CDR2 is SVGIG (reference sequence). The V and J ends lost 4 bases and 4 bases respectively, with 10 bases between them. CDR3 coding DNA: TGTGCCTGGAAGGGCAGGGCCTATGGCTACACCTTC. Translated, it gives CAWKGRAYGYTF.

There are many counts of this clonotype. The chain uses TRBV7-2 and TRBJ2-2, with D uncertain. Per germline, CDR1 SGHTA and CDR2 FQGNSA. The CDR3 loop spans 15 amino acids. The V gene lost 0 bases and the J gene lost 4 bases, with 9 bases spanning the gap. CDR3 region: CASSLAGSVTGELFF. CDR3 nucleotide sequence: TGTGCCAGCAGCTTAGCAGGGTCGGTCACCGGGGAGCTGTTTTTT. Complete variable domain (other parts from reference TRBV7-2 and TRBJ2-2): GAGVSQSPSNKVTEKGKDVELRCDPISGHTALYWYRQSLGQGLEFLIYFQGNSAPDKSGLPSDRFSAERTGGSVSTLTIQRTQQEDSAVYLCASSLAGSVTGELFFGEGSRLTVL.

This clonotype appeared many times. This chain joins TRBV2 and TRBJ1-1, with D possibly matching TRBD1 (5 bases). From germline, CDR1 is SNHLY and CDR2 FYNNEI. V lost 2 bases and J 2 bases, leaving 9 bases between the germline ends. The CDR3 covers 14 residues. The CDR3 region is CASSESGVNTEAFF. DNA of the CDR3: TGTGCCAGCAGTGAATCGGGGGTAAACACTGAAGCTTTCTTT.